The clone carrying this TCR beta chain was observed a handful of times. Its antigen remains unknown. V shed 5 bases, J shed 9 bases, and the junction held 10 bases outside the gene matches. The CDR3 length is 15 residues. The sample comes from a study of T-cell memory formation after mild COVID-19. Findings and limits, study-wide: What remained unconfirmed was the SARS-CoV-2 specificity of second-wave clones peaking on day 37.

With constant-segment primers, 5'RACE yielded cDNA libraries of TCR alpha and TCR beta that carried sample barcodes and UMIs. TCRdb redid the calling of the 5' RACE reads with MiXCR, one entry per CDR3 protein. The sample carries about 180,000 distinct CDR3 sequences, approximately 17% recorded once. Sequencing was performed on PBMCs or a T cell subset sorted from them (not recorded which). This TCR came from a man between 18 and 35 years old who had mild COVID-19 (a few samples of this study predate the infection). Cell type and time point are not known. V usage is TRBV12-3 or TRBV12-4 and J usage is TRBJ1-6, with 7 bases that match TRBD1. The CDR3 protein is CASSKDRQGASPLHF. The CDR3 DNA reads as TGTGCCAGCAGTAAAGATAGACAGGGTGCTTCACCCCTCCACTTT.